In its sample, the clone carrying this TCR beta chain was seen many times. Its antigen remains unidentified. Germline V gene data show CDR1 as SNHLY and CDR2 as FYNNEI. V was trimmed by 8 bases and J by 0 bases, leaving 13 bases between them. The CDR3 runs to 15 residues. The lymph nodes were axillary draining lymph nodes from breast cancer patients. These data come from a study of breast tumors, draining lymph nodes, adjacent tissues. Study-wide points: Tumor repertoires ranked between lymph nodes and nontumor tissue in diversity, with V and J gene preferences. The lymph node origin of tumor T cells was framed as consistent with a hypothesis, not demonstrated. Luminal-like breast cancer showed significantly greater tumor-nontumor repertoire similarity than basal-like breast cancer did. Data fit most tumor T cells coming from lymph node, expanding in tumor.

Each CDR3 protein gets one entry after TCRdb re-called the multiplex PCR reads with MiXCR. The sample records some 100,000 distinct CDR3 sequences, 21% being singletons. The origin of this receptor is a female donor with breast cancer. Some clones in this sample may be carry-over from other donors' samples. Sequencing used axillary lymph node tissue. This sequence joins TRBV2 and TRBJ2-2, with D tentatively TRBD1 or TRBD2 (5 bases each). The CDR3 reads CASRGKRSNTGELFF. CDR3 nucleotides: TGTGCCAGCCGGGGCAAGCGGTCGAACACCGGGGAGCTGTTTTTT.